A single sample gave rise to the 27 T cell receptor beta chains below, sequenced in a study of blood T cell repertoires in COVID-19. Here immunoSEQ multiplex PCR was the method, and the copy in TCRdb shows in-frame clones only, minus some. The table lists 230,000 or so clones, around 80% of them singletons. The sample consisted of peripheral blood. The receptor set was obtained from a man between 40 and 49 years old with active or convalescent COVID-19.

The chain combines TRBV15 with TRBJ1-3; no clear D gene. Looked up from germline, CDR1 is LNHNV and CDR2 is YYDKDF (reference sequence). The CDR3 is 16 amino acids. V was shortened by 2 bases and J by 0 bases, with 11 bases between the two germline ends. The CDR3, as DNA: TGTGCCACCAGCAGACCCCCGGACTTCTCTGGAAACACCATATATTTT. Its protein product is CATSRPPDFSGNTIYF.

V usage is TRBV7-9 and J usage is TRBJ2-2; D remains unclear. The V gene's germline CDR1 is SEHNR and CDR2 FQNEAQ (reference sequence). V was shortened by 3 bases and J by 2 bases, with 7 bases between the two germline ends. This CDR3 comprises 14 residues. CDR3 nucleotides: TGTGCCAGCAGCTTCCCGGGTAACACCGGGGAGCTGTTTTTT. Translation gives CASSFPGNTGELFF.

This chain uses TRBV7-8 with TRBJ2-5; 8 bases are a match to TRBD2. V was clipped by 5 bases and J by 4 bases; unmatched bases: 27. The CDR3 covers 21 residues. Germline V gives CDR1 SGHVS, CDR2 FQNEAQ. CDR3 amino acids: CASSPNRAPRLGEREIETQYF. CDR3 bases: TGTGCCAGCAGCCCAAACCGGGCCCCCCGGTTGGGTGAGCGGGAGATAGAGACCCAGTACTTC.

V usage is TRBV4-2 and J usage is TRBJ2-7; possibly TRBD1 for D (6 bases). Germline values: CDR1 LGHNA, CDR2 YNFKEQ. The CDR3 extends over 16 amino acids. The ends were cut back, 0 bases at V and 7 bases at J, with 19 bases in the middle. The CDR3, as DNA: TGTGCCAGCAGCCAAGAAGGGACAAGCGTTTACGTAGAGCAGTACTTC. Translation gives CASSQEGTSVYVEQYF.

This chain connects TRBV25-1 to TRBJ2-2, with D perhaps matching TRBD1 (7 bases). Trimming took 7 bases from V and 3 from J, leaving 15 bases between them. CDR3 length equals 15 residues. CDR1 MGHDK and CDR2 SYGVNS come from the germline V gene. The CDR3 loop is CASKDFRGDTGELFF. In nucleotides, the CDR3 is TGTGCCAGCAAGGATTTCAGGGGGGACACCGGGGAGCTGTTTTTT.

This chain joins TRBV19 and TRBJ1-5, with D uncertain. The CDR3 is 15 residues long. In germline, CDR1 is LNHDA, CDR2 SQIVND (reference sequence). V was clipped by 3 bases and J by 3 bases, with 12 bases between them. This CDR3 is CASSILADANQPQHF. The CDR3 DNA follows: TGTGCCAGTAGTATTCTGGCGGATGCCAATCAGCCCCAGCATTTT.

The J gene is TRBJ2-7, the V gene TRBV5-4; possibly TRBD1 for D (5 bases). In germline, CDR1 is SGHNT, CDR2 YYREEE (reference sequence). The CDR3 contains 14 residues. V lost 1 base and J 3 bases, leaving 11 bases between the germline ends. CDR3 in DNA: TGTGCCAGCAGCTTGATTGACAGCTACTACGAGCAGTACTTC. Its translation: CASSLIDSYYEQYF.

V usage is TRBV2 and J usage is TRBJ2-1; 10 nucleotides align to TRBD2. Germline V CDR1 and CDR2: SNHLY, FYNNEI. V lost 6 bases to trimming and J lost 4 bases; unmatched junction nucleotides: 6. The CDR3 sequence is 15 residues long. CDR3 in amino acids: CASRSTSGPYNEQFF. CDR3 bases: TGTGCCAGCAGATCGACTAGCGGGCCATACAATGAGCAGTTCTTC.

This chain uses TRBV20-1 with TRBJ1-5; D uncertain. This CDR3 has 14 amino acids. CDR1 and CDR2 from the germline V gene are DFQATT and SNEGSKA (reference sequence). V gave up 3 bases and J gave up 3 bases, with 12 bases separating them. CDR3 loop: CSASTQAYNQPQHF. Written as DNA, the CDR3 is TGCAGTGCTAGTACCCAGGCCTACAATCAGCCCCAGCATTTT.

The CDR3 DNA reads TGTGCCAGAAGGGACCGGGACAGGGGAGATGAAAAACTGTTTTTT. Amino acid sequence: CARRDRDRGDEKLFF. The chain links TRBV5-3 to TRBJ1-4, with 10 positions matching TRBD1. TRBV5-3 is labeled an ORF, and its function is uncertain. Trimming cost V 5 bases and J 6 bases; bases outside gene matches: 7. This CDR3 comprises 15 residues.

J is TRBJ1-1 and V is TRBV5-1; D unresolved. The germline V and J ends were trimmed by 4 bases and 1 base, with 14 bases remaining between them. This CDR3 comprises 15 residues. Looked up from germline, CDR1 is SGHRS and CDR2 is YFSETQ. CDR3 protein: CASSPSRTENTEAFF. The CDR3 DNA reads TGCGCCAGCAGCCCCTCTCGGACTGAGAACACTGAAGCTTTCTTT.

The chain has TRBV4-1 and TRBJ2-1; D is possibly TRBD2 (6 bases). The CDR3 contains 15 residues. Trimming stripped 5 bases from V and 1 base from J, with 12 bases between. Germline assignment: CDR1 MGHRA and CDR2 YSYEKL. CDR3 DNA: TGCGCCAGCAGCGACTCGGGGGAGTCCTACAATGAGCAGTTCTTC. Its protein product is CASSDSGESYNEQFF.

This chain links TRBV5-6 with TRBJ1-3; TRBD1 is a possible D gene (6 bases). This CDR3 region has 19 residues. The V and J ends lost 4 bases and 0 bases respectively, with 23 bases between them. Germline assignment: CDR1 SGHDT and CDR2 YYEEEE. CDR3 residues: CASSPGGQSLLFSGNTIYF. Here the CDR3 DNA reads TGTGCCAGCAGCCCAGGAGGACAGAGCTTACTCTTCTCTGGAAACACCATATATTTT.

Note on this clone: Compared with germline, one end of the junction differs, possibly owing to a read error. The chain recombines TRBV5-1 with TRBJ2-1; TRBD2 matches at 10 bases. The CDR3 sequence is 15 residues long. Germline values: CDR1 SGHRS, CDR2 YFSETQ. This CDR3 reads CASRLGLAKDNEQFF. The CDR3, as DNA: TGCGCCAGCAGGTTGGGACTAGCGAAGGACAATGAGCAGTTCTTC.

The chain has TRBV18 and TRBJ1-1; 7 nucleotides line up with TRBD1. Germline assignment: CDR1 KGHSH and CDR2 LQKENI. V was pared by 1 base and J by 9 bases, with 8 bases of the junction left unmatched. There are 14 residues in the CDR3. CDR3 residues: CASSPLFDREKAFF. CDR3 in DNA: TGTGCCAGCTCACCACTTTTCGACAGGGAAAAAGCTTTCTTT.

J is TRBJ2-1 and V is TRBV2; 12 nucleotides line up with TRBD1. There are 13 residues in the CDR3. From germline, CDR1 is SNHLY and CDR2 FYNNEI. After removal of 7 bases from V and 10 bases from J, the junction contained 5 bases not matched to a gene. The CDR3 coding sequence is TGTGCCAGCACCGGGACAGGGGGCACCGAGCAGTTCTTC. Translating gives CASTGTGGTEQFF.

This rearrangement joins TRBV2 to TRBJ1-1; the match to TRBD1 covers 8 bases. V shed 6 bases, J shed 5 bases, and the junction held 5 bases outside the gene matches. The CDR3 sequence is 13 residues long. Germline CDR1 reads SNHLY; CDR2 reads FYNNEI. The CDR3 DNA reads as TGTGCCAGCAGGGACAGGGAGGGAACTGAAGCTTTCTTT. Amino acid sequence: CASRDREGTEAFF. The whole variable domain, filled in from reference TRBV2 and TRBJ1-1, reads EPEVTQTPSHQVTQMGQEVILRCVPISNHLYFYWYRQILGQKVEFLVSFYNNEISEKSEIFDDQFSVERPDGSNFTLKIRSTKLEDSAMYFCASRDREGTEAFFGQGTRLTVV.

This clone was seen a single time. The V gene is TRBV7-8, the J gene TRBJ1-1, with 8 bases matching TRBD1. Germline V gene lookup returns CDR1 SGHVS and CDR2 FQNEAQ. The V gene end was trimmed by 1 base and the J gene end by 2 bases; junction bases not matched to a gene: 6. The CDR3 contains 16 residues. The CDR3 sequence: CASSLGGGQVNTEAFF. In DNA form, the CDR3 reads TGTGCCAGCAGCTTAGGTGGGGGACAGGTCAACACTGAAGCTTTCTTT. The full variable domain, its missing parts supplied by reference TRBV7-8 and TRBJ1-1, is GAGVSQSPRYKVAKRGQDVALRCDPISGHVSLFWYQQALGQGPEFLTYFQNEAQLDKSGLPSDRFFAERPEGSVSTLKIQRTQQEDSAVYLCASSLGGGQVNTEAFFGQGTRLTVV.

The chain is built from TRBV9 and TRBJ1-3, with TRBD1 identical over 7 bases. Trimming removed 3 bases from V and 16 bases from J; junction bases left unmatched: 13. CDR3 length: 13 amino acids. Germline V CDR1 and CDR2: SGDLS, YYNGEE. The CDR3 is CASSESPGQSTYF. The CDR3 region has the DNA TGTGCCAGCAGCGAATCTCCGGGACAGTCTACGTATTTT. The whole variable domain, remainder taken from reference TRBV9 and TRBJ1-3, is DSGVTQTPKHLITATGQRVTLRCSPRSGDLSVYWYQQSLDQGLQFLIQYYNGEERAKGNILERFSAQQFPDLHSELNLSSLELGDSALYFCASSESPGQSTYFGEGSWLTVV.

There are a few counts of this clone. The chain recombines TRBV7-3 with TRBJ1-1, with TRBD1 matching over 8 bases. After removal of 5 bases from V and 2 bases from J, the junction contained 4 bases not matched to a gene. CDR1 and CDR2 from the germline V gene are SGHTA and FQGTGA. The CDR3 contains 14 residues. CDR3 coding DNA: TGTGCCAGCAGCCCCGGACAGGGAAACACTGAAGCTTTCTTT. Its translation: CASSPGQGNTEAFF.

The rearrangement joins TRBV5-4 to TRBJ2-7, with a possible D match to TRBD1 (6 bases). The germline gives CDR1 SGHNT, CDR2 YYREEE (reference sequence). This CDR3 region has 15 residues. Trimming took 4 bases from V and 0 from J, leaving 14 bases between them. For the CDR3, the DNA is TGTGCCAGCAGCCGCAGCCAGGGGAGCTCCTACGAGCAGTACTTC. The encoded protein is CASSRSQGSSYEQYF.

The gene calls are TRBV6-1 and TRBJ1-3, with 9 bases identical to TRBD1. Germline values: CDR1 MNHNS, CDR2 SASEGT. The V and J ends lost 4 bases and 4 bases, in that order; junction bases with no gene match: 8. The CDR3 totals 16 residues. The CDR3 DNA sequence: TGTGCCAGCAGTGCATCACAGGGGGCTGAGGGAAACACCATATATTTT. Translated, it gives CASSASQGAEGNTIYF.

A word on this clone: One end of the junction is discordant with germline, which a read error may explain. This CDR3 reads CAWSVPALWHF. CDR3 nucleotides: TGTGCCTGGAGTGTACCCGCTCTGTGGCACTTC. The genes are TRBV30 and TRBJ2-5; D is uncertain. The CDR3 is 11 amino acids. Germline V gives CDR1 GTSNPN, CDR2 SVGIG (reference sequence).

This sequence joins TRBV6-1 and TRBJ1-2, with a tentative D call TRBD1 (5 bases). The V and J ends lost 2 bases and 1 base respectively, with 8 bases between them. Germline lookup yields CDR1 MNHNS and CDR2 SASEGT. This CDR3 is built from 14 residues. The CDR3 loop reads CASSEQGINYGYTF. CDR3 DNA sequence: TGTGCCAGCAGTGAACAGGGCATTAACTATGGCTACACCTTC.

V gene TRBV30 combines with J gene TRBJ1-1; no clear D. In germline, CDR1 is GTSNPN, CDR2 SVGIG (reference sequence). Deletions cut 5 bases from V and 9 bases from J, with 13 bases between. The CDR3 contains 11 residues. CDR3 sequence reads: CAWDKLPQAFF. For the CDR3, the DNA is TGTGCCTGGGATAAACTCCCCCAAGCTTTCTTT.

This clone has just a few counts. This rearrangement joins TRBV27 to TRBJ2-7, with a tentative D call TRBD1 (5 bases). Trimming took 4 bases from V and 0 from J, leaving 16 bases between them. Germline CDR1 and CDR2: MNHEY and SMNVEV (reference sequence). The CDR3 is 16 residues long. The CDR3 DNA is TGTGCCAGCAGTTCGGTTGACAGACTTCTCTCCTACGAGCAGTACTTC. Encoded protein: CASSSVDRLLSYEQYF.

This rearrangement joins TRBV19 to TRBJ1-2; D unclear. V lost 3 bases and J 2 bases, leaving 7 bases between the germline ends. CDR1 and CDR2 (germline): LNHDA, SQIVND (reference sequence). The CDR3 spans 13 residues. The CDR3 protein is CASSISRNYGYTF. In nucleotides, the CDR3 is TGTGCCAGTAGTATCAGCAGGAACTATGGCTACACCTTC.